This TCR beta chain was identified during a study of T cells of healthy individuals. The junction had 4 bases not matched to a gene; V was cut back by 0 bases and J by 14 bases. The CDR3 has 14 residues. The germline V gene encodes CDR1 SGHTA and CDR2 FQGNSA. TCRdb reprocessed the 5' RACE reads via MiXCR and lists one record per CDR3 protein. The data show about 96,000 distinct CDR3 sequences, 17% seen once. This clonotype was counted only a few times. This clonotype was sampled from a human donor in good health. The chain links TRBV7-2 to TRBJ2-1, with 13 bases matching TRBD2. CDR3 DNA sequence: TGTGCCAGCAGCTTAGCTACTAGCGGGGGGGCCAAGTTCTTC. Its protein product is CASSLATSGGAKFF.